The clone carrying this TCR beta chain was observed at least ten times. Its antigen is unknown. The germline V gene has CDR1 MNHEY and CDR2 SMNVEV (reference sequence). The ends were cut back, 4 bases at V and 3 bases at J, with 9 bases in the middle. The CDR3 consists of 13 residues. Hyperthyroidism was newly diagnosed in patients aged 18 to 65 (duration under 2 months). The source of the PBMCs was about 10 ml of fresh peripheral blood. The CDR3 regions of TCR beta were amplified from RNA transcripts. First-round RT-PCR with HTBI primers amplified the TCR CDR3 region. Each CDR3 protein is one row after TCRdb ran MiXCR on the multiplex PCR reads. The data hold some 550,000 distinct CDR3 sequences, with roughly 20% observed a single time. The data were obtained in a study of T cells in Graves' hyperthyroidism and ophthalmopathy. At the level of the study: Once the initial diagnosis was made, peripheral blood was obtained before any treatment.

Findings and caveats of the study: The model forecast ophthalmopathy, anticipating it by a median around 6.4 months before onset.

The rearrangement joins TRBV27 to TRBJ1-1; D is ambiguous. The sample taken for sequencing was blood. The origin of this receptor is a man between 18 and 29 years old with Graves' hyperthyroidism. Written as DNA, the CDR3 is TGTGCCAGCAGTTCGACCGTGGACACTGAAGCTTTCTTT. Its protein product is CASSSTVDTEAFF.